This T cell receptor beta chain was sequenced in a study of blood T cells in healthy people across ages. This clonotype was observed a few times. The antigen is unknown. The use of a sample-barcoded 5' primer and a J-beta primer mix characterized a second PCR of roughly 7 to 12 cycles. TCRdb re-derived calls from the 5' RACE reads in MiXCR, one entry per CDR3 protein. The data show a few hundred thousand distinct CDR3 sequences, approximately 30% seen once. The CDR3 length is 16 residues. Deletions cut 2 bases from V and 0 bases from J, with 11 bases between. CDR1 and CDR2 from the germline V gene are KGHSH and LQKENI. Overall study findings and caveats: When set beside aged donors, long-lived donors presented more naive CD4+ cells and higher diversity. Older individuals had lower TCR beta diversity per million T cells (the decline was roughly linear).

The V call is TRBV18, the J call TRBJ2-1, with D tentatively TRBD2 (5 bases). The sequencing input was blood. This receptor was identified in a woman between 65 and 79 years old in good health. CDR3: CASSPASTSSYNEQFF. CDR3 bases: TGTGCCAGCTCACCAGCGAGTACTAGCTCCTACAATGAGCAGTTCTTC.